Listed here are 29 T cell receptor beta chains from one sample, sequenced in a study of CD8 T cell repertoires and HIV-1 epitope variants. No antigen is known for these receptors. Libraries were prepared by immunoSEQ multiplex PCR; TCRdb keeps only in-frame clonotypes and omits some of them. The sample records roughly 5,300 clones, 60% to 70% being singletons. Specimen: cultured CD8+ T cells derived from PBMCs. Receptor source: a male donor with HIV.

V and J are TRBV27 and TRBJ2-7; D assignment may be TRBD1 or TRBD2 (6 bases each). Germline values: CDR1 MNHEY, CDR2 SMNVEV (reference sequence). The CDR3 totals 14 residues. Trimming removed 3 bases at V and 7 bases at J, with 16 bases between. The CDR3 spells CASSLGGSGQEQYF. The CDR3 nucleotides read TGTGCCAGCAGTTTGGGGGGTAGCGGACAGGAGCAGTACTTC.

The chain is built from TRBV6-6 and TRBJ2-1; no clear D. The CDR3 is 14 residues long. With 5 bases removed from V and 8 bases from J, the gap between germline ends came to 16 bases. Germline CDR1 reads MNHNY; CDR2 reads SVGAGI (reference sequence). The DNA of the CDR3 is TGTGCCAGCAGTGACGCCGGTCCCCTCGATGAGCAGTTCTTC. Its translation is CASSDAGPLDEQFF.

CDR3 DNA sequence: TGTGCCACCAGCGGACAGGGGACGAGGAACACCGGGGAGCTGTTTTTT. This gives the protein CATSGQGTRNTGELFF. The chain uses TRBV15 and TRBJ2-2; 9 bases are shared with TRBD1. V was clipped by 5 bases and J by 1 base; unmatched bases: 5. Per the germline V gene, CDR1 is LNHNV and CDR2 is YYDKDF (reference sequence). CDR3 length equals 16 residues.

The chain employs TRBV7-6 and TRBJ2-7; a possible D gene is TRBD1 (5 bases). The germline V gene encodes CDR1 SGHVS and CDR2 FNYEAQ. V was shortened by 5 bases and J by 3 bases, with 23 bases between the two germline ends. CDR3 length: 17 residues. CDR3 amino acids: CASSPTSGLSPLYEQYF. The CDR3 DNA follows: TGTGCCAGCAGCCCAACCTCAGGGTTGTCCCCTCTCTACGAGCAGTACTTC.

The genes are TRBV28 and TRBJ2-2; a weak D match, TRBD2 (6 bases). V lost 2 bases and J 4 bases, leaving 8 bases between the germline ends. Germline CDR1 MDHEN, CDR2 SYDVKM. The CDR3 loop spans 14 amino acids. The CDR3 sequence is CASSLGGATGELFF. The CDR3 DNA follows: TGTGCCAGCAGTTTAGGCGGGGCCACCGGGGAGCTGTTTTTT.

The J gene is TRBJ2-2, the V gene TRBV6-5; D possibly corresponds to TRBD1 (6 bases). Trimming pared 3 bases from V and 4 bases from J, leaving 9 bases between. The CDR3 covers 14 residues. CDR1 and CDR2 (germline): MNHEY, SVGAGI. The chain's CDR3 is CASSYQGRTGELFF. The CDR3 bases are TGTGCCAGCAGTTATCAGGGGCGCACCGGGGAGCTGTTTTTT.

The chain is built from TRBV6-5 and TRBJ1-4, with unresolved D. Per germline, CDR1 MNHEY and CDR2 SVGAGI. Trimming stripped 5 bases from V and 5 bases from J, with 12 bases between. CDR3 size: 14 residues. CDR3 in DNA: TGTGCCAGCAGTCAGAGGACCGAGAATGAAAAACTGTTTTTT. Its translation is CASSQRTENEKLFF.

The rearrangement joins TRBV11-2 to TRBJ2-3; D not certain. Germline lookup yields CDR1 SGHAT and CDR2 FQNNGV. V lost 1 base to trimming and J lost 1 base, with 9 bases between them. The CDR3 sequence is 15 residues long. For the CDR3, the DNA is TGTGCCAGCAGCTTAGCTGGAGTCCGCACAGATACGCAGTATTTT. As protein: CASSLAGVRTDTQYF. The complete variable domain, with remaining parts taken from reference TRBV11-2 and TRBJ2-3, reads EAGVAQSPRYKIIEKRQSVAFWCNPISGHATLYWYQQILGQGPKLLIQFQNNGVVDDSQLPKDRFSAERLKGVDSTLKIQPAKLEDSAVYLCASSLAGVRTDTQYFGPGTRLTVL.

The chain links TRBV18 to TRBJ2-1; D call uncertain. This CDR3 spans 12 amino acids. Germline loops: CDR1 KGHSH, CDR2 LQKENI. Deletions cut 0 bases from V and 6 bases from J, with 3 bases between. CDR3 sequence (DNA): TGTGCCAGCTCACCACCTAGCAATGAGCAGTTCTTC. Translating gives CASSPPSNEQFF.

The chain employs TRBV19 and TRBJ1-2; no firm D call. The CDR3 length is 12 residues. Trimming removed 5 bases at V and 2 bases at J, with 6 bases between. Germline-derived CDR1 and CDR2 are LNHDA and SQIVND (reference sequence). Here the CDR3 reads CASSAANYGYTF. The CDR3 DNA is TGTGCCAGTAGTGCAGCCAACTATGGCTACACCTTC.

The chain employs TRBV7-8 and TRBJ2-7; 7 bases fit TRBD1. This CDR3 is built from 15 residues. Trimming cost V 4 bases and J 6 bases; bases outside gene matches: 12. Per the germline V gene, CDR1 is SGHVS and CDR2 is FQNEAQ. The CDR3 nucleotides are TGTGCCAGCAGCTCGTTAACAGGGGAGATTGGCGAGCAGTACTTC. Protein product: CASSSLTGEIGEQYF. The full variable domain, with the rest looked up from reference TRBV7-8 and TRBJ2-7, is GAGVSQSPRYKVAKRGQDVALRCDPISGHVSLFWYQQALGQGPEFLTYFQNEAQLDKSGLPSDRFFAERPEGSVSTLKIQRTQQEDSAVYLCASSSLTGEIGEQYFGPGTRLTVT.

In its sample, this clone was seen once. This sequence joins TRBV5-3 and TRBJ2-6; D is unclear. TRBV5-3 is marked as an open reading frame, function uncertain. Trimming removed 2 bases from V and 4 bases from J, with 4 bases in between. The CDR3 has 13 residues. The CDR3 spells CARSFSGANVLTF. The CDR3 DNA is TGTGCCAGAAGCTTTTCCGGGGCCAACGTCCTGACTTTC.

To note about this clone: One junction end does not reproduce the germline sequence, and a read error may be involved. The J gene is TRBJ1-2, the V gene TRBV11-2; D not certain. CDR1 and CDR2 from the germline V gene are SGHAT and FQNNGV. The CDR3 is made up of 16 amino acids. CDR3 bases: TGCGCCAGCAGCCAAGATCCCGTCGAACTCGACTATGGCTACACCTTC. Its translation is CASSQDPVELDYGYTF.

This clone was found a few times. The chain recombines TRBV19 with TRBJ1-1, with D possibly being TRBD1 (5 bases). The length of the CDR3 is 18 residues. The V gene's germline CDR1 is LNHDA and CDR2 SQIVND (reference sequence). Trimming pared 5 bases from V and 3 bases from J, leaving 25 bases between. The CDR3 nucleotides are TGTGCCAGTAGTTCCCTTGGGGCCGACAGCCTGGGGGACACTGAAGCTTTCTTT. Its translation: CASSSLGADSLGDTEAFF.

This chain uses TRBV28 with TRBJ2-5; D gene unclear. The last part of the DNA fits TRBJ2-7 better; the J call may be wrong. Looked up from germline, CDR1 is MDHEN and CDR2 is SYDVKM. The CDR3 extends over 13 amino acids. CDR3 residues: CASSFAISYEQYF. CDR3 in DNA: TGTGCCAGCAGTTTCGCTATCTCCTACGAGCAGTACTTC.

By its share, this clone is medium-sized. V and J are TRBV28 and TRBJ1-1, with 8 positions matching TRBD1. Germline-derived CDR1 and CDR2 are MDHEN and SYDVKM. The junction had 13 bases not matched to a gene; V was cut back by 7 bases and J by 9 bases. The CDR3 consists of 14 residues. This chain's CDR3 is CASTIDRGGAQAFF. The CDR3 nucleotides read TGTGCCAGCACCATAGACAGGGGCGGTGCCCAAGCTTTCTTT.

The rearrangement uses TRBV11-2 and TRBJ2-5, with unresolved D. The V gene's germline CDR1 is SGHAT and CDR2 FQNNGV. Trimming left V 1 base short and J 7 bases short, with 13 bases between. The CDR3 sequence is 14 residues long. CDR3 bases: TGTGCCAGCAGCTTAGTTGGCTCCCCGGGGACCCAGTACTTC. This sequence encodes CASSLVGSPGTQYF.

The gene calls are TRBV11-2 and TRBJ2-6; D call uncertain. The V end lost 7 bases, the J end lost 0 bases, and 10 bases lay between the germline ends. Germline V gives CDR1 SGHAT, CDR2 FQNNGV. The CDR3 spans 15 residues. Here the CDR3 DNA reads TGTGCCAGCACCCGAGGAGCCTCTGGGGCCAACGTCCTGACTTTC. Encoded protein: CASTRGASGANVLTF.

With respect to this clone: Other DNA sequences in this sample translate to the same CDR3. The chain is built from TRBV30 and TRBJ1-5; no clear D. This CDR3 has 13 amino acids. CDR1 GTSNPN and CDR2 SVGIG come from the germline V gene (reference sequence). V was trimmed by 0 bases and J by 6 bases, leaving 9 bases between them. The DNA of the CDR3 is TGTGCCTGGAGTGTACGTGGTCTTCAGCCCCAGCATTTT. It encodes CAWSVRGLQPQHF.

The chain combines TRBV27 with TRBJ2-5; D is tentatively TRBD1 or TRBD2 (5 bases each). CDR3 size: 14 residues. V dropped 6 bases and J dropped 3 bases, with 14 bases sitting between them. CDR1 and CDR2 from the germline V gene are MNHEY and SMNVEV (reference sequence). The CDR3 reads CASRDLGDEETQYF. CDR3 bases: TGTGCCAGCAGGGATTTGGGGGACGAAGAGACCCAGTACTTC.

This clone was detected a few times. This chain links TRBV27 with TRBJ1-1; a possible D gene is TRBD1 (5 bases). Trimming cost V 2 bases and J 6 bases, with 7 bases left between them. The CDR3 contains 12 residues. Germline V gene sequence: CDR1 MNHEY, CDR2 SMNVEV (reference sequence). The CDR3 region has the DNA TGTGCCAGCAGTTTAGGGGGGGCTGAAGCTTTCTTT. Protein product: CASSLGGAEAFF.

The chain joins TRBV7-3 to TRBJ2-7, with D hard to call. The CDR3 loop spans 13 amino acids. In germline, CDR1 is SGHTA, CDR2 FQGTGA. Trimming pared 5 bases from V and 4 bases from J, leaving 12 bases between. As DNA, the CDR3 is TGTGCCAGCAGCCAAGCCCCTAATTACGAGCAGTACTTC. It is translated as CASSQAPNYEQYF.

This clone was counted once. The V and J genes are TRBV9 and TRBJ2-3, with D possibly TRBD2 on 6 matching bases. CDR3 length: 15 residues. Germline-derived CDR1 and CDR2 are SGDLS and YYNGEE. Trimming cost V 0 bases and J 3 bases, with 11 bases left between them. The CDR3 nucleotides read TGTGCCAGCAGCGTAGTTAGTGGGGGGACAGATACGCAGTATTTT. Amino acid sequence: CASSVVSGGTDTQYF.

J is TRBJ2-7 and V is TRBV6-5, with D perhaps TRBD1 (5 bases). Per germline, CDR1 MNHEY and CDR2 SVGAGI. V was shortened by 5 bases and J by 0 bases, with 11 bases between the two germline ends. This CDR3 has 14 residues. The CDR3 protein is CASSDQGSSYEQYF. The CDR3 bases are TGTGCCAGCAGTGATCAGGGAAGCTCCTACGAGCAGTACTTC.

The chain couples TRBV6-5 to TRBJ1-4, with D possibly TRBD1 on 6 matching bases. The CDR3 has 12 residues. Germline CDR1 is MNHEY and CDR2 is SVGAGI. V was clipped by 7 bases and J by 8 bases, with 11 bases between them. CDR3 residues: CASTNGGEKLFF. In nucleotides, the CDR3 is TGTGCCAGCACCAACGGGGGCGAAAAACTGTTTTTT.

By share, this clone ranks as medium-sized. This chain links TRBV19 with TRBJ2-7; D may correspond to TRBD1 or TRBD2 (6 bases each). V lost 3 bases, J lost 4 bases, and 13 bases lay in between. The CDR3 covers 14 residues. Germline V gives CDR1 LNHDA, CDR2 SQIVND (reference sequence). The CDR3 sequence is CASSISSGAYEQYF. The CDR3 nucleotides are TGTGCCAGTAGTATCTCGTCGGGGGCTTACGAGCAGTACTTC. The entire variable domain, with the rest obtained from reference TRBV19 and TRBJ2-7, is as follows: DGGITQSPKYLFRKEGQNVTLSCEQNLNHDAMYWYRQDPGQGLRLIYYSQIVNDFQKGDIAEGYSVSREKKESFPLTVTSAQKNPTAFYLCASSISSGAYEQYFGPGTRLTVT.

This clone was seen only a few times. This rearrangement joins TRBV30 to TRBJ2-7; D may be TRBD1 (6 bases). Looked up from germline, CDR1 is GTSNPN and CDR2 is SVGIG (reference sequence). The V end was cut by 3 bases, the J end by 7 bases, with 25 bases between. CDR3 length: 16 residues. The CDR3 is CAWSSSTGYPVGEQYF. Here the CDR3 DNA reads TGTGCCTGGAGCTCCTCAACAGGGTACCCGGTTGGAGAGCAGTACTTC.

The rearrangement joins TRBV5-4 to TRBJ1-2; 8 nucleotides agree with TRBD1. The CDR3 contains 14 residues. The V gene end was trimmed by 7 bases and the J gene end by 6 bases; junction bases not matched to a gene: 11. The germline V gene has CDR1 SGHNT and CDR2 YYREEE (reference sequence). CDR3 sequence: CASERTGQGHGYTF. CDR3 DNA sequence: TGTGCCAGCGAGAGGACAGGGCAAGGGCATGGCTACACCTTC.

This chain links TRBV10-3 with TRBJ1-1, with D perhaps matching TRBD1 (5 bases). CDR1 ENHRY and CDR2 SYGVKD come from the germline V gene. The ends were cut back, 0 bases at V and 0 bases at J, with 17 bases in the middle. The CDR3 spans 18 residues. This CDR3 reads CAISESWGRRGLNTEAFF. The CDR3 coding sequence is TGTGCCATCAGTGAGTCTTGGGGCCGCCGAGGGTTGAACACTGAAGCTTTCTTT.